Below are 18 T cell receptor beta chains sequenced from a single sample in a study of T cell responses to AZD1222 COVID-19 vaccine (dated by TCRdb to the early 2020s). Receptor libraries were prepared by the immunoSEQ multiplex PCR assay. Drawn from immuneACCESS, this table holds only the in-frame rearrangements with V and J called that TCRdb kept. Clones are partly lost; checked studies trace under half to an unresolved V gene and leave the rest unexplained. Across this sample there are approximately 120,000 clones, with 70% to 85% seen only once. Around 27% of the sample belongs to the ten largest clones. According to the study, the label for this sample's time point signals: about 28 days (+/-7) after the second vaccine dose. The sample was peripheral blood, taken 28 days after the second AZD1222 dose. The source is an adult who received the AZD1222 COVID-19 vaccine.

This clone was seen a single time. V and J are TRBV5-1 and TRBJ1-1; D might be TRBD1 (5 bases). Trimming pared 0 bases from V and 0 bases from J, leaving 9 bases between. The CDR3 is 15 amino acids. Germline CDR1 reads SGHRS; CDR2 reads YFSETQ. The DNA for the CDR3 is TGCGCCAGCAGCTTGGAGGGGAGGCTGAACACTGAAGCTTTCTTT. Its protein is CASSLEGRLNTEAFF.

The chain couples TRBV18 to TRBJ1-4; D not resolved. CDR1 and CDR2 (germline): KGHSH, LQKENI. V was pared by 6 bases and J by 6 bases, with 14 bases between. The CDR3 sequence is 14 residues long. CDR3 bases: TGTGCCAGCTCCCCGGCCCCAGTGGATGAAAAACTGTTTTTT. Encoded protein: CASSPAPVDEKLFF.

J is TRBJ1-1 and V is TRBV5-1; 7 nucleotides match TRBD1. Germline trimming cut 4 bases from V and 8 bases from J; bases unmatched to any gene: 11. The CDR3 has 14 residues. CDR1 is SGHRS, CDR2 YFSETQ, per germline. In DNA form, the CDR3 reads TGCGCCAGCAGCCTGGGGGACAGTCGCCGCGAAGCTTTCTTT. Its translation: CASSLGDSRREAFF.

This chain links TRBV6-2 or TRBV6-3 with TRBJ1-1, with D perhaps TRBD1 (5 bases). Germline-derived CDR1 and CDR2 are MNHEY and SVGEGT. The CDR3 sequence is 15 residues long. The V and J ends lost 5 bases and 3 bases respectively, with 16 bases between them. In nucleotides, the CDR3 is TGTGCCAGCAGTCAAGCCGGGGCTCGGGACACTGAAGCTTTCTTT. Encoded protein: CASSQAGARDTEAFF.

The sample holds one count of this clone. The chain is built from TRBV7-6 and TRBJ1-3; D is ambiguous. Germline V gene data show CDR1 as SGHVS and CDR2 as FNYEAQ. V was cut by 5 bases and J by 2 bases, with 7 bases left in between. This CDR3 contains 13 residues. The CDR3 loop is CASSLTTGNTIYF. CDR3 coding DNA: TGTGCCAGCAGCCTGACGACTGGAAACACCATATATTTT.

The chain links TRBV11-2 to TRBJ1-1, with a tentative D call TRBD1 (6 bases). This CDR3 is 14 amino acids long. Trimming took off 3 bases at V and 0 bases at J, with 8 bases between the two ends. The germline V gene encodes CDR1 SGHAT and CDR2 FQNNGV. CDR3 sequence: CASSFPGVNTEAFF. CDR3 nucleotide sequence: TGTGCCAGCAGCTTTCCAGGGGTGAACACTGAAGCTTTCTTT.

The chain combines TRBV6-5 with TRBJ2-7; no reliable D call. CDR1 is MNHEY and CDR2 is SVGAGI in the germline V gene. Trimming took off 9 bases at V and 0 bases at J, with 12 bases between the two ends. The CDR3 sequence is 13 residues long. CDR3 DNA sequence: TGTGCCAGTTCAACAGACGGCTCCTACGAGCAGTACTTC. As protein: CASSTDGSYEQYF.

V and J are TRBV4-1 and TRBJ2-3, with 12 bases aligning to TRBD2. Trimming cost V 2 bases and J 7 bases; bases outside gene matches: 13. The length of the CDR3 is 18 residues. Germline loops: CDR1 MGHRA, CDR2 YSYEKL. This chain's CDR3 is CASSQSNPLAGGLNTQYF. The CDR3 DNA reads TGCGCCAGCAGCCAATCTAACCCCCTAGCGGGGGGGCTGAATACGCAGTATTTT.

The gene calls are TRBV10-3 and TRBJ1-4; D is unclear. The CDR3 covers 14 residues. The V end lost 6 bases, the J end lost 7 bases, and 15 bases lay between the germline ends. Germline V lookup: CDR1 ENHRY, CDR2 SYGVKD. The CDR3 loop is CAISDLARGEKLFF. CDR3 nucleotide sequence: TGTGCCATCAGCGATCTCGCCCGAGGTGAAAAACTGTTTTTT.

The chain employs TRBV30 and TRBJ2-5, with 7 bases identical to TRBD2. V gave up 5 bases and J gave up 2 bases; unmatched junction bases: 5. Germline V lookup: CDR1 GTSNPN, CDR2 SVGIG (reference sequence). This CDR3 spans 13 amino acids. CDR3 DNA: TGTGCCTGGGGGGAGGGGAAACAAGAGACCCAGTACTTC. Translation: CAWGEGKQETQYF.

The V and J genes are TRBV4-3 and TRBJ1-4; D remains ambiguous. V shed 0 bases and J shed 7 bases, with 12 bases lying between them. Germline V gene lookup returns CDR1 LGHNA and CDR2 YSLEER. There are 15 residues in the CDR3. The CDR3 region is CASSQESGSSEKLFF. CDR3 bases: TGCGCCAGCAGCCAAGAAAGTGGATCAAGTGAAAAACTGTTTTTT.

V usage is TRBV18 and J usage is TRBJ2-7; the match to TRBD2 covers 8 bases. The germline V gene encodes CDR1 KGHSH and CDR2 LQKENI. The junction had 4 bases not matched to a gene; V was cut back by 5 bases and J by 1 base. This CDR3 has 14 residues. The DNA for the CDR3 is TGTGCCAGCTCATTTACTAGCGGATCCTACGAGCAGTACTTC. Translated, it gives CASSFTSGSYEQYF.

The V gene is TRBV5-6, the J gene TRBJ1-2; D remains unclear. Trimming took off 3 bases at V and 2 bases at J, with 14 bases between the two ends. This CDR3 has 15 residues. Germline lookup yields CDR1 SGHDT and CDR2 YYEEEE. CDR3 bases: TGTGCCAGCAGCTCCCTGGACCGTTCCAACTATGGCTACACCTTC. Translating gives CASSSLDRSNYGYTF.

The V and J genes are TRBV5-1 and TRBJ2-7, with 9 bases fitting TRBD1. V was clipped by 5 bases and J by 3 bases; unmatched bases: 9. From germline, CDR1 is SGHRS and CDR2 YFSETQ. The CDR3 contains 15 residues. CDR3 residues: CASRPRQGGIYEQYF. The CDR3, as DNA: TGCGCCAGCAGACCTCGACAGGGGGGGATCTACGAGCAGTACTTC. Full variable domain (outside the CDR3, taken from reference TRBV5-1 and TRBJ2-7): KAGVTQTPRYLIKTRGQQVTLSCSPISGHRSVSWYQQTPGQGLQFLFEYFSETQRNKGNFPGRFSGRQFSNSRSEMNVSTLELGDSALYLCASRPRQGGIYEQYFGPGTRLTVT.

J is TRBJ1-5 and V is TRBV20-1; D gene unclear. CDR1 and CDR2 from the germline V gene are DFQATT and SNEGSKA (reference sequence). The CDR3 loop spans 11 amino acids. V gave up 3 bases and J gave up 11 bases, with 11 bases separating them. This chain's CDR3 is CSASGPGAQHF. CDR3 sequence (DNA): TGCAGTGCTAGCGGCCCGGGAGCCCAGCATTTT.

V gene TRBV4-2 combines with J gene TRBJ1-4; D unclear. The CDR3 runs 12 residues. The V gene lost 3 bases and the J gene lost 5 bases, with 4 bases spanning the gap. Germline assignment: CDR1 LGHNA and CDR2 YNFKEQ. In DNA form, the CDR3 reads TGTGCCAGCAGCCAGTCCAATGAAAAACTGTTTTTT. Protein product: CASSQSNEKLFF.

This sequence joins TRBV9 and TRBJ1-1; unclear D gene. The CDR3 has 15 amino acids. With 2 bases removed from V and 5 bases from J, the gap between germline ends came to 16 bases. Germline CDR1 SGDLS, CDR2 YYNGEE. The CDR3 region has the DNA TGTGCCAGCAGCGTGGAGGGTAGTGGTAGGACTGAAGCTTTCTTT. Its translation: CASSVEGSGRTEAFF.

The chain couples TRBV2 to TRBJ1-2, with 7 bases lining up with TRBD1. The CDR3 runs 13 residues. V lost 6 bases, J lost 7 bases, and 8 bases stayed unmatched. Germline loops: CDR1 SNHLY, CDR2 FYNNEI. CDR3 nucleotide sequence: TGTGCCAGCAGCAGGGACAGCCCCTCTGGCTACACCTTC. Encoded protein: CASSRDSPSGYTF.